This entry is about one TCR beta chain. The record originates from a study of blood T cell repertoires in COVID-19. About the study: Specimens from acute and convalescent COVID-19 originated in the United States, Italy and Spain.

Authors' analysis steps: Scientists estimated how many nucleated cells there were by amplifying reference gene primers. Clones were read by immunoSEQ multiplex PCR, and TCRdb kept only the in-frame ones, dropping some. V and J calls plus clone size are reproduced from that table; the DNA served to infer D and trimming. The data show about 490,000 clones, 70% to 90% seen once. This CDR3 region has 16 residues. The germline gives CDR1 LNHDA, CDR2 SQIVND (reference sequence). J gave up 6 bases and V 3 bases, and 13 bases lay outside the gene matches. This TCR came from a human donor in a cohort sampled during active COVID-19. The sample taken for sequencing was peripheral blood. This chain links TRBV19 with TRBJ1-2; 7 nucleotides agree with TRBD1. CDR3 DNA sequence: TGTGCCAGTAGTATTAAAGTGGGGACAGCCGAGAATGGCTACACCTTC. It codes for CASSIKVGTAENGYTF.